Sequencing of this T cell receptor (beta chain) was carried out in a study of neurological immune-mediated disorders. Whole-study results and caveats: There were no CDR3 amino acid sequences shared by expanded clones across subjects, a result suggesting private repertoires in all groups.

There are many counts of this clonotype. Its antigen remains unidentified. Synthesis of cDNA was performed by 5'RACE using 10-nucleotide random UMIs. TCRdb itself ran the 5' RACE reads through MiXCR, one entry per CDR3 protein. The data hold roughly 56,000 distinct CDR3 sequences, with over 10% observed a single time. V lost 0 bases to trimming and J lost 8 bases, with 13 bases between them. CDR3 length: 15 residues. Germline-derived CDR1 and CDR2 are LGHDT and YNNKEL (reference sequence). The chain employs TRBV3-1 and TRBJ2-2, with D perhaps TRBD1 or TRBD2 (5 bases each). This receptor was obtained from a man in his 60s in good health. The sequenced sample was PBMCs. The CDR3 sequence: CASSQERTGRGELFF. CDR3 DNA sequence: TGTGCCAGCAGCCAAGAACGCACGGGACGTGGGGAGCTGTTTTTT.